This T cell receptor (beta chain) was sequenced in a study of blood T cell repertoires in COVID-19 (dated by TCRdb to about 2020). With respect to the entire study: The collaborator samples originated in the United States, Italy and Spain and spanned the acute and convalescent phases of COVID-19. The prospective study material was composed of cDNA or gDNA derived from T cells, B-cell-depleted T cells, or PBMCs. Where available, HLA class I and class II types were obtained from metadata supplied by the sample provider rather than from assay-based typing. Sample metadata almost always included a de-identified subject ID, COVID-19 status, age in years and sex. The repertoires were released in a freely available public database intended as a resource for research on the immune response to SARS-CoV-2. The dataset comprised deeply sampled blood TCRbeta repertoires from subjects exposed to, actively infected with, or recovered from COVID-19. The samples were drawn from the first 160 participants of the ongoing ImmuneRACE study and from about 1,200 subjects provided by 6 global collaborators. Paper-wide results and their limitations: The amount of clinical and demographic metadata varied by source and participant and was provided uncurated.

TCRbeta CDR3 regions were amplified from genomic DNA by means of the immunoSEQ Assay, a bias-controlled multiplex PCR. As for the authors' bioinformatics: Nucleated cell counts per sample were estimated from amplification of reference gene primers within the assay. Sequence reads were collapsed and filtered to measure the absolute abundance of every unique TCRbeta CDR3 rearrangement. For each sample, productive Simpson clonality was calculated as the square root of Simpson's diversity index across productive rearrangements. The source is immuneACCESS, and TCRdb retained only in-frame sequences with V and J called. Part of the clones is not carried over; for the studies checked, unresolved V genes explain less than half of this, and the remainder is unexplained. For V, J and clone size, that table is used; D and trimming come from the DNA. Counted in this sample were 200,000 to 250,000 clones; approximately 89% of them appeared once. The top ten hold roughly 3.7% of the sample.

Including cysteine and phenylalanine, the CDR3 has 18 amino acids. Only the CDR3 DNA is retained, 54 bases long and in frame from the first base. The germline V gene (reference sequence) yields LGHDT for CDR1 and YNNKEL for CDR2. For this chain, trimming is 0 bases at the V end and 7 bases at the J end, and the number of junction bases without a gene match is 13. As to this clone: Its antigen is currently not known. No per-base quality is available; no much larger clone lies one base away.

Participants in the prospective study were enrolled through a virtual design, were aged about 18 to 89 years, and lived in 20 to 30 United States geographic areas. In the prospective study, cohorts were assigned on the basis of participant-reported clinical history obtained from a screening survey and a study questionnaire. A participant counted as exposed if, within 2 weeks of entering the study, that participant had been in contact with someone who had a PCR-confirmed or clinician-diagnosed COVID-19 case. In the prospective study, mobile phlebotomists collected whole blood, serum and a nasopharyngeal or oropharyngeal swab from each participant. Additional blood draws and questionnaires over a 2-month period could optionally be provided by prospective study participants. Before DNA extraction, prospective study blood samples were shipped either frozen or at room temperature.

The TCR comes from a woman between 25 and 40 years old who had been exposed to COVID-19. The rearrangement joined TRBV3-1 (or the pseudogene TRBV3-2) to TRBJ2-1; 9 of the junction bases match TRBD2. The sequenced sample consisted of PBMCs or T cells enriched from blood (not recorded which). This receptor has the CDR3 CASSQEERREGLGNEQFF. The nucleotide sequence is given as TGTGCCAGCAGCCAAGAAGAGAGGCGGGAGGGCCTTGGGAATGAGCAGTTCTTC.